The clone carrying this TCR beta chain was seen more than once but under ten times. Germline values: CDR1 MNHEY, CDR2 SVGEGT. CDR3 length equals 13 residues. V shed 2 bases and J shed 2 bases, with 5 bases lying between them. PCR was performed a second time for about 6 to 12 cycles using a sample-barcoded 5' primer and a J-beta primer mix. A template-switch adaptor that had 12 random nucleotides put a tag on each cDNA molecule. TCRdb itself ran the 5' RACE reads through MiXCR, one entry per CDR3 protein. The sample carries about a million distinct CDR3 sequences, about two fifths recorded once. This record comes from a study of blood T cells in healthy people across ages.

This clonotype originated in a man aged 18 to 30 in good health. V is TRBV6-2 or TRBV6-3 and J is TRBJ2-3; D call uncertain. Sequencing was done on a sample of blood. The CDR3 DNA sequence: TGTGCCAGCAGTTACCCCCCCACAGATACGCAGTATTTT. It encodes CASSYPPTDTQYF.